This section outlines one TCR beta chain sequence together with its context. What it binds is not known. The investigators reverse transcribed all of the isolated RNA, so they sequenced expressed TCRB transcripts. Sequencing was performed with immunoSEQ multiplex PCR; in TCRdb, only in-frame clones are kept and a portion is missing. The sample records around 160,000 clones, approximately 52% being singletons. The CDR3 extends over 14 amino acids. Trimming removed 6 bases from V and 5 bases from J; junction bases left unmatched: 5. Germline values: CDR1 LNHDA, CDR2 SQIVND (reference sequence). This specimen belongs to a study of beta chain features in type 1 diabetes. Study results and caveats: A greater similarity of naive, central memory and Treg TCRB repertoires was seen among patients than among healthy donors. Insertions at VDJ junctions were less frequent in type 1 diabetes patients. These patients also deleted more nucleotides at the same junctions.

CD45RO/CCR7/CD25/CD127/CD95/CD27 separated CD4+ naive, central memory, regulatory and stem cell-like memory cells by sorting. Sort purity for all populations was recorded as exceeding 98%. The sample comprised Tregs from blood. The TCR comes from a young man in good health. The V and J genes are TRBV19 and TRBJ1-5; 9 bases match TRBD1. CDR3 nucleotides: TGTGCCAGTAGCGCGGGACAGGGCCATCAGCCCCAGCATTTT. Amino acid sequence: CASSAGQGHQPQHF.